This T cell receptor beta chain was identified during a study of blood T cell repertoires in COVID-19. The wider study: Spain, Italy and the United States supplied samples that represented acute and convalescent COVID-19. T cells, B-cell-depleted T cells, or PBMCs supplied cDNA or gDNA.

Trimming took 1 base from V and 5 from J, leaving 8 bases between them. Per germline, CDR1 LGHNA and CDR2 YNFKEQ. The CDR3 runs 13 residues. In the source study's methods: Nucleated cell number was recorded as an estimate derived from reference gene primer amplification. This table comes from immunoSEQ multiplex PCR, and its TCRdb copy is limited to in-frame clones, with some not included. V, J and clone size are those of that table, while D and trimming were read from the DNA. The repertoire holds 200,000 to 250,000 clones, with about 84% as singletons. This clone was recorded a few times. The same CDR3 can be traced to other DNA sequences in this sample.

This sequence was found in a human donor in a cohort sampled during active COVID-19. The chain links TRBV4-2 to TRBJ1-1; D is unresolved. The sample comprised peripheral blood. The CDR3 protein is CASSQVGGTEAFF. CDR3 coding DNA: TGTGCCAGCAGCCAAGTAGGAGGGACTGAAGCTTTCTTT.